This T cell receptor beta chain was sequenced for a study of cytomegalovirus exposure and HLA in healthy donors (dated 2017 in TCRdb). Regarding the study in general: In an earlier analysis of under 750 of the donors, under 300 Gb of sequence data and some 100 million unique TCR beta sequences from about 179 million T cells were reported. An early release that covered more than 550 HLA-typed donors contained 250 to 350 gigabases of sequencing data and some 87 million unique TCR sequences. Among the roughly 400 genotyped donors, approximately 76% belonged to the genetic ancestry cluster associated with self-reported Caucasian donors. The aim of the study was to test whether cataloging public T cell receptors could identify signatures of past pathogen exposure. The study profiled the T cell repertoires of 500 to 800 subjects by immunosequencing and related them to cytomegalovirus serostatus. In addition to the first cohort of around 670 subjects, a separate validation cohort of over 90 different subjects was used. The study combined high-throughput TCR immunosequencing, statistical association of individual TCRs with disease status, and machine learning to predict cytomegalovirus infection status. To study patterns of TCR occurrence, a later analysis re-analyzed previously published TCR beta repertoires from several hundred donors and added high-resolution HLA genotyping. The later analysis used no new phenotypic data to find candidate immune exposures, relying instead on TCR beta sequences and their occurrence across donors. An earlier analysis of 587 of the donors used high-throughput TCR beta sequencing to judge whether each TCR beta V gene segment behaved as functional or pseudogenic. Donor age, sex, ethnicity and CMV serostatus were compiled alongside the repertoire data. A later genetic analysis took genome-wide SNP genotypes for about 65% of the 666 donors and used that subset as a discovery cohort. All discovery cohort repertoires had been generated using a single sequencing platform. Both class I and class II loci were covered by HLA typing, at four-digit resolution. The number of donors typed differed by locus, with about 629-640 for A, B, C, DRB1 and DQB1, more than 500 for DQA1, nearly 610 for DPA1, and some 470 for DPB1. Because of strong linkage in the cohort, 5 or 6 DR-DQ haplotypes were treated as single units for association and clustering. Across 300 to 500 genotyped donors of the cohort, an average of roughly 230,000 unique TCR beta nucleotide sequences per donor were sequenced, and roughly a sixth of those sequences were non-productive. General conclusions and limits of the study: In a later genetic analysis, a missense DCLRE1C variant was associated with V-gene and J-gene trimming of TCR beta chains, and the association was replicated in an independent cohort. According to a later analysis, parvovirus B19, influenza, CMV and Epstein-Barr virus appeared linked to several top co-occurrence clusters. Most CMV-associated TCR beta chains appeared to be HLA-restricted in a later analysis, and the HLA associations seemed to be driven largely by CMV exposure. A few of the identified cytomegalovirus-associated TCR beta chains were confirmed in vitro to be specific for cytomegalovirus antigens. A cluster of highly shared sequence variants was judged likely to represent a technical artifact of the sequencing pipeline. Assigning TCR associations to individual alleles was difficult when HLA alleles, especially DR and DQ, strongly co-occurred. According to a later analysis, TCR association rates differed among HLA loci, with DRB1 alleles showing the most associated TCRs and HLA-C alleles showing the fewest. Most TCR sequences were seen in very few donors, while some public TCRs were found in many individuals. A later analysis found that HLA-associated TCR beta chains were more clonally expanded and had lower generation probabilities than equally common non-associated chains. Because the 87-base-pair reads could not distinguish some IMGT-functional V segments, including TRBV6-2 and TRBV6-3, those segments were excluded. Correlated functional status among segregating V segments might reflect linkage disequilibrium, but an unknown experimental factor could not be ruled out. The authors suggested that the approach could potentially be extended to other disease states and immunological phenotypes. Because HLA typing was missing for some donors at each locus, association tests included only the typed subset. Because counts were too low, approximately 15 rarely observed V segments, including chromosome 9 orphons, were excluded from the earlier analysis of around 590 of the donors. A later genetic analysis reported fewer N-insertions in productive TCRs among donors in an Asian-associated ancestry cluster than the approximately 670-donor mean. A further reported finding was that TCR beta sequences accurately predicted the HLA-A and HLA-B alleles for most subjects in the first cohort. The classifier was reported to diagnose cytomegalovirus status with high specificity and sensitivity in both the original cohort and the validation cohort. Presence/absence analyses assumed roughly uniform sequencing depth across donors, an assumption that may not hold. Specific HLA alleles were associated with around 18,000 TCR beta sequences at a false discovery rate of 0.05 in a later analysis. The study listed 150 to 200 TCR beta chains as associated with cytomegalovirus. Immune exposure information for the cohort was limited to CMV serostatus. In this cohort, only TCR beta chains were sequenced, and detectable features were limited by the absence of alpha or paired-chain data. Broadly in line with IMGT annotations, most TCR beta V segments showed up in productive rearrangements about 87% or about 30% of the time in an earlier analysis of roughly 590 of the donors.

Library preparation was by the immunoSEQ multiplex PCR assay. For the multiplex PCR, a mixture combining 60 forward primers for TCR Vbeta segments and 13 reverse primers for TCR Jbeta segments was used. A multiplex PCR assay on genomic DNA amplified the CDR3 region of rearranged TCR beta genes. Amplified TCR beta libraries were sequenced as 87-base-pair reads on the Illumina HiSeq System. The published analysis was carried out like this. In a later analysis, about 80 million unique TCR beta chains were counted across the approximately 670 repertoires, and roughly 9.9 million of these chains were shared by at least two donors. Raw reads were error-corrected and collapsed into unique sequences by a nearest-neighbor algorithm in which closely related sequences were merged to remove PCR and sequencing errors. Alignment of CDR3 sequences to IMGT reference sequences was used to assign V, D and J gene segments. For a sequence to be retained, a match of at least six nucleotides was required to both a V gene segment and a J gene segment. Rearrangements were classified as productive when the CDR3 lacked stop codons and remained in frame with V and J, and all other rearrangements were classified as non-productive. Following IMGT convention, CDR3 was defined as the stretch from the second conserved V-encoded cysteine to the conserved J-encoded phenylalanine. The earlier analysis of about 570 of the donors excluded any sequence lacking an unambiguous match to a single V gene segment. An earlier analysis of a few hundred of the donors classified V segments as functional when productive rearrangements were above 56.7% and as segregating when the standard deviation between donors was above 5%. A statistical classification framework was developed to diagnose cytomegalovirus status using the catalog of TCR beta chain sequences. In a later analysis, V and J genes were assigned by comparing TCR nucleotide sequences against IMGT/GENE-DB human TR gene sequences. In a later analysis, CDR3 sequences and most-parsimonious VDJ recombination scenarios were assigned using the TCRdist pipeline. In a later analysis, each TCR beta chain was defined by its CDR3 amino acid sequence together with its V-gene family, and reads lacking a unique V-gene family were excluded. In a later analysis, around 650 highly shared, low-generation-probability nucleotide sequences were removed to address suspected cross-contamination and a sequencing artifact. For each public chain, a later analysis derived a clonal expansion index from normalized ranks of inferred template counts within each repertoire. In a later analysis, generation probabilities were computed using a VDJ recombination model fitted to out-of-frame rearrangements, and the results were checked against IGoR. In a later analysis, hypergeometric tests were used to score TCR-TCR, TCR-HLA and TCR-CMV co-occurrence, with a repertoire-size bias correction applied to TCR pairs. A later analysis estimated false discovery rates by permuting HLA or CMV assignments 20 times. In a later analysis, co-occurring TCRs were grouped using DBSCAN, with TCRdist sequence similarity added in when clustering inside HLA-allele-positive subsets. For co-occurrence clustering, repertoires with fewer than 30,000 or more than 120,000 public chains were excluded, along with four or five repertoires with anomalous nucleotide sharing. Not all clones reach the TCRdb copy of this immuneACCESS table, which keeps in-frame sequences only. Checked studies attribute under half of the gap to unresolved V genes and leave the rest unexplained. The DNA was the basis for D and trimming; V, J and clone size are from that table. This sample is represented by 150,000 to 200,000 clones; approximately 80% of them were singletons. The ten largest make up about 9.1% of the sample.

V drops 0 bases and J drops 1 base, leaving 9 bases in between. CDR1 and CDR2 (LGHNA, YSLEER) derive from the germline V gene. The CDR3 spans 15 residues, from the cysteine through the phenylalanine. The CDR3 DNA has 45 bases and is translated from base 1. The cohort was made up of approximately 700 healthy bone marrow donors. At the time of sampling, every cohort member was nominally healthy, though immune exposures that went unrecorded were likely present. The donor tested CMV seropositive and was one of the 289 seropositive cohort members. A peripheral blood sample was collected from each donor, and TCR beta sequencing was performed on peripheral blood mononuclear cells. Genomic DNA extraction from the blood cell samples was performed with the Qiagen DNeasy Blood Extraction Kit. With respect to this clone: What this receptor recognizes is not known. No much larger clonotype is one base removed from it; base qualities were not supplied.

The TCR sequence derives from a man aged 18 to 29 in good health and CMV-seropositive. The chain employs TRBV4-3 and TRBJ1-1; no confident D gene assignment can be made. Sequencing was carried out using PBMCs. The bases read TGCGCCAGCAGCCAAGATAACCGCAGGAACACTGAAGCTTTCTTT. It codes for CASSQDNRRNTEAFF.